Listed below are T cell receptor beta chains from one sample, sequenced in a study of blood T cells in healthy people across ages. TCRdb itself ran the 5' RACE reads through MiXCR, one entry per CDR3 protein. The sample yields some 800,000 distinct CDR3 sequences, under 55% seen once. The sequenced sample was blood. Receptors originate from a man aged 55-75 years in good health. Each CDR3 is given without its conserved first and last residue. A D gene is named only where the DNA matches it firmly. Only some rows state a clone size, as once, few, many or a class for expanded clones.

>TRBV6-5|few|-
ASSPSGPRGYT
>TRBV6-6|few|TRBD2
ASSQMGLEVEQF
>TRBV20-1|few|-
SARSLAIETQY
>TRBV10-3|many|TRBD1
AIRPGTGGNYEQY
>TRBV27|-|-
ASSAQNSNQPQH
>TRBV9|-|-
ASSVGHMGDTQY
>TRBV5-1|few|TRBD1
ASSVGQGSEQY
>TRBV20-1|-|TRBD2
SARQQRGGIETQY
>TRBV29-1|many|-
SVPFGARGEQY
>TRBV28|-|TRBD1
ASRRTGLGQPQH
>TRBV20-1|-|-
SASFYDIQY
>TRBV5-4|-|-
VSSDGTFYEQY
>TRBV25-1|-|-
ASSETYGYT
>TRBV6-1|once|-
ASSPEGRGRVSTEAF
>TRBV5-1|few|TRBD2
ASSLRAGGPPLQETQY
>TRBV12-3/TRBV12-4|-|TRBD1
ASSMTGEQPQH
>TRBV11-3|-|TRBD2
ASSLAGGWNEQF
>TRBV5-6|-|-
ASSFKLVGSPYEQY
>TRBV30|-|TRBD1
AWSAGTGLEKLF
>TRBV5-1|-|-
ASSETGPSRSYNEQF
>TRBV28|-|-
ASSHELGGAGTDTQY
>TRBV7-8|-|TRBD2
ASSGTSEYEQY
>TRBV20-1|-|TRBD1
SAREQGREKLF
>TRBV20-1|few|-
SAILTGVSYEQY
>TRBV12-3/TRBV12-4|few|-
ASTATRDNSPLH
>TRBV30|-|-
ACTEYGYT
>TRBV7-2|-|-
ASSVGGGVDTQY
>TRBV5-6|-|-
ASSLFQGTYEQY
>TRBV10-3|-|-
AISERAATNTGELF
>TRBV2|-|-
ASSPQGRTIRSGANVLT
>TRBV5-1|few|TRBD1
ASSLEQGAREQY
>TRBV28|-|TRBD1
ANSVGQAYNEQF
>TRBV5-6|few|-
ASSSLGQRDYEQY
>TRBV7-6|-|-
ASSQLPQSDYEQY
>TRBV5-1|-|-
ASSWQGGANNEQY
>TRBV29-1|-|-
SVSTGMDSPLH
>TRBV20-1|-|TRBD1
NAGSGRGQGISPLH